These 19 T cell receptor beta chains share one sample of origin, sequenced in a study of T cells after yellow fever vaccination. MiXCR was run by TCRdb on the 5' RACE reads, yielding one entry per CDR3 protein. The sample has about 340,000 distinct CDR3 sequences; roughly 8.7% are singletons. The specimen was PBMCs, collected on the day of the first yellow fever vaccination. The receptors originated from a man younger than 30 who received the YFV17D yellow fever vaccine.

The gene calls are TRBV20-1 and TRBJ1-6; possible D gene TRBD1, 5 bases. CDR1 is DFQATT, CDR2 SNEGSKA, per germline (reference sequence). This CDR3 has 14 residues. Trimming removed 4 bases from V and 5 bases from J, with 12 bases in between. The CDR3: CSAILGANNSPLHF. CDR3 bases: TGCAGTGCTATATTAGGGGCCAATAATTCACCCCTCCACTTT.

The chain uses TRBV13 and TRBJ2-7; 8 nucleotides align to TRBD2. The trim removed 8 bases at V and 5 bases at J, leaving 11 bases unmatched. CDR3 length: 14 residues. Per germline, CDR1 PRHDT and CDR2 FYEKMQ (reference sequence). CDR3 residues: CASSSGGVNDEQYF. The CDR3 coding sequence is TGTGCCAGCTCCTCCGGGGGGGTCAATGACGAGCAGTACTTC.

This clonotype has a handful of counts. The chain is built from TRBV14 and TRBJ2-5; a possible D gene is TRBD1 (6 bases). Germline lookup yields CDR1 SGHDN and CDR2 FVKESK. This CDR3 has 15 residues. V was clipped by 4 bases and J by 3 bases, with 15 bases between them. The CDR3 DNA is TGTGCCAGCAGCCCTTGGACAGAGAGAAAAGAGACCCAGTACTTC. This codes for CASSPWTERKETQYF.

In this sample, this clonotype turned up a few times. The chain links TRBV25-1 to TRBJ2-3; D is ambiguous. The V end lost 1 base, the J end lost 0 bases, and 8 bases lay between the germline ends. The CDR3 totals 15 residues. Per germline, CDR1 MGHDK and CDR2 SYGVNS. This CDR3 reads CASSESRVSTDTQYF. The CDR3 bases are TGTGCCAGCAGTGAATCTAGGGTTAGCACAGATACGCAGTATTTT.

The chain carries TRBV30 and TRBJ2-3; D remains unclear. Trimming shortened V by 2 bases and J by 4 bases, and 4 bases separated the two germline ends. This CDR3 region has 11 residues. Germline loops: CDR1 GTSNPN, CDR2 SVGIG (reference sequence). The CDR3 nucleotides read TGTGCCTGGAGTACATCAGATACGCAGTATTTT. Its protein is CAWSTSDTQYF.

This clonotype was seen only a few times. The chain combines TRBV12-5 with TRBJ1-1; D remains ambiguous. Germline V gene sequence: CDR1 LGHNT, CDR2 FRNRAP. The V end was cut by 4 bases, the J end by 0 bases, with 9 bases between. The CDR3 loop spans 14 amino acids. CDR3 protein: CASGSTFVNTEAFF. The CDR3 nucleotides are TGTGCTAGTGGTTCCACGTTCGTGAACACTGAAGCTTTCTTT. The variable domain in full, completed from reference TRBV12-5 and TRBJ1-1, reads DARVTQTPRHKVTEMGQEVTMRCQPILGHNTVFWYRQTMMQGLELLAYFRNRAPLDDSGMPKDRFSAEMPDATLATLKIQPSEPRDSAVYFCASGSTFVNTEAFFGQGTRLTVV.

This clonotype turned up a few times. J is TRBJ1-6 and V is TRBV5-6; D may be TRBD1 (5 bases). CDR3 length equals 17 residues. The germline V and J ends were trimmed by 3 bases and 1 base, with 14 bases remaining between them. Germline-derived CDR1 and CDR2 are SGHDT and YYEEEE. The CDR3 bases are TGTGCCAGCAGCTACAGGACCTGGGGATCCTATAATTCACCCCTCCACTTT. It encodes CASSYRTWGSYNSPLHF.

This clonotype has only a few counts. The rearrangement links TRBV7-9 to TRBJ1-2; TRBD1 is a possible D gene (5 bases). Looked up from germline, CDR1 is SEHNR and CDR2 is FQNEAQ (reference sequence). There are 16 residues in the CDR3. Trimming left V 5 bases short and J 0 bases short, with 16 bases between. The CDR3, as DNA: TGTGCCAGCAGCGGGGAGAGCCGGGACCCTAACTATGGCTACACCTTC. It specifies CASSGESRDPNYGYTF.

In this sample, this clonotype turned up a few times. The V gene is TRBV5-6, the J gene TRBJ1-2, with D uncertain. The CDR3 has 12 amino acids. Germline assignment: CDR1 SGHDT and CDR2 YYEEEE. The V gene lost 3 bases and the J gene lost 1 base, with 4 bases spanning the gap. CDR3 DNA: TGTGCCAGCAGCTCTCGTAACTATGGCTACACCTTC. This codes for CASSSRNYGYTF.

This clonotype was seen a single time. CDR3 DNA sequence: TGCAGTCCGAGCGGGGGTATCAAAAACATTCAGTACTTC. Residues: CSPSGGIKNIQYF. This chain joins TRBV20-1 and TRBJ2-4; 8 bases are shared with TRBD2. The V segment lost 8 bases and the J segment 3 bases; nucleotides outside the gene matches: 6. The CDR3 is made up of 13 amino acids. Germline-derived CDR1 and CDR2 are DFQATT and SNEGSKA (reference sequence).

This clonotype was counted a few times. The gene calls are TRBV4-3 and TRBJ1-3; D not certain. Germline values: CDR1 LGHNA, CDR2 YSLEER. This CDR3 is 16 amino acids long. The V and J ends lost 0 bases and 0 bases respectively, with 9 bases between them. The CDR3 sequence: CASSQERSGSGNTIYF. CDR3 DNA sequence: TGCGCCAGCAGCCAAGAAAGGTCGGGCTCTGGAAACACCATATATTTT.

The rearrangement joins TRBV20-1 to TRBJ2-7; 7 bases fit TRBD2. This CDR3 comprises 12 residues. The J segment lost 7 bases and the V segment lost 5 bases, leaving 8 bases of the junction unmatched. Germline assignment: CDR1 DFQATT and CDR2 SNEGSKA (reference sequence). CDR3 DNA sequence: TGCAGTGCTTCACGGACTAGAGGGGAGCAGTACGTC. Protein sequence: CSASRTRGEQYV.

The chain couples TRBV12-3 or TRBV12-4 to TRBJ2-2; tentatively, D is TRBD2 (6 bases). V lost 6 bases and J lost 0, with 11 bases in between. This CDR3 region has 15 residues. CDR3 sequence: CASRWTNANTGELFF. CDR3 sequence (DNA): TGTGCCAGCAGATGGACTAACGCGAACACCGGGGAGCTGTTTTTT.

There are many counts of this clonotype. The V call is TRBV9, the J call TRBJ2-4; D remains ambiguous. Germline V CDR1 and CDR2: SGDLS, YYNGEE. Trimming cost V 2 bases and J 0 bases, with 6 bases left between them. The CDR3 totals 14 residues. DNA of the CDR3: TGTGCCAGCAGCGTGGGGTTAGCCAAAAACATTCAGTACTTC. It is translated as CASSVGLAKNIQYF.

The sample holds many counts of this clonotype. The missing conserved phenylalanine or tryptophan at the end of this CDR3 makes a read error likely. No DNA is shown, since the ends of the CDR3 on it are uncertain; the CDR3 is the one TCRdb lists. The chain links TRBV5-5 to TRBJ2-1; the table's D call, TRBD2, has no DNA check behind it. From its first to its last residue, the CDR3 has 15 amino acids. Germline lookup yields CDR1 SGHKS and CDR2 YYEKEE (reference sequence). This CDR3 is CASSLRTSGGPHPFV.

This sequence joins TRBV4-3 and TRBJ1-1; D remains unclear. CDR1 and CDR2 (germline): LGHNA, YSLEER. V was trimmed by 2 bases and J by 6 bases, leaving 16 bases between them. The CDR3 runs to 15 residues. For the CDR3, the DNA is TGCGCCAGCAGCCAACTATCACGGGGTTTCGCTGAAGCTTTCTTT. Protein sequence: CASSQLSRGFAEAFF.

This clonotype was seen more than once but under ten times. The CDR3 bases are TGCGCCAGCAGCCCACAGGGGGCCCATGAAGCTTTCTTT. It yields the protein CASSPQGAHEAFF. The rearrangement links TRBV4-3 to TRBJ1-1, with 9 bases aligning to TRBD1. The CDR3 loop spans 13 amino acids. Germline V gene sequence: CDR1 LGHNA, CDR2 YSLEER. The V gene end was trimmed by 4 bases and the J gene end by 7 bases; junction bases not matched to a gene: 4.

The chain uses TRBV27 and TRBJ2-3; TRBD2 matches 8 bases. The germline CDR1 and CDR2 sequences are MNHEY and SMNVEV (reference sequence). V shed 6 bases and J 4 bases; nucleotides not matched to a gene: 21. The CDR3 spans 19 residues. CDR3 loop: CASRPVGRGVLVRADTQYF. The CDR3 nucleotides read TGTGCCAGCAGGCCCGTGGGGCGGGGGGTGTTGGTGCGTGCAGATACGCAGTATTTT.

The gene calls are TRBV7-9 and TRBJ2-1, with unresolved D. Per germline, CDR1 SEHNR and CDR2 FQNEAQ (reference sequence). The CDR3 covers 13 residues. Trimming cost V 5 bases and J 6 bases, with 11 bases left between them. CDR3 nucleotides: TGTGCCAGCAGCCTCGAACGGGCCAATGAGCAGTTCTTC. Its translation: CASSLERANEQFF.